These 23 T cell receptor beta chains share one sample of origin, sequenced in a study of STAT3 mutations in large granular lymphocyte leukemia. Study findings and constraints: At least one immunodominant TCR beta clonotype appeared in every T-cell large granular lymphocyte leukemia patient.

For these receptors, no antigen is known. TCRdb's copy holds only in-frame clones and misses some; the assay was immunoSEQ multiplex PCR. This sample has about 6,000 clones, with around a third found just once. Sequencing used peripheral blood mononuclear cells. The receptors come from a woman in her thirties or forties with T-cell large granular lymphocyte leukemia. Some clones in this sample may be carry-over from other donors' samples.

In this sample, this clone turned up a few times. CDR3 protein: CASSLSTGGNQPQHF. In DNA form, the CDR3 reads TGTGCCAGCAGTTTATCGACAGGGGGCAATCAGCCCCAGCATTTT. V usage is TRBV27 and J usage is TRBJ1-5; TRBD1 agrees at 8 bases. CDR1 is MNHEY and CDR2 is SMNVEV in the germline V gene (reference sequence). Trimming took 0 bases from V and 2 from J; bases not matched to a gene: 0. The CDR3 is 15 amino acids.

V usage is TRBV4-2 and J usage is TRBJ2-7, with 10 bases matching TRBD2. The CDR3 totals 15 residues. Trimming took 1 base from V and 0 from J; bases not matched to a gene: 0. Germline CDR1 and CDR2: LGHNA and YNFKEQ. Written as DNA, the CDR3 is TGTGCCAGCAGCCAAGGACTAGCGGGCTCCTACGAGCAGTACTTC. It translates to CASSQGLAGSYEQYF.

This clone was seen a few times. The rearrangement uses TRBV30 and TRBJ2-6; TRBD2 matches 8 bases. The CDR3 totals 18 residues. The V and J ends lost 2 bases and 0 bases, in that order; junction bases with no gene match: 9. Germline V gene lookup returns CDR1 GTSNPN and CDR2 SVGIG (reference sequence). The CDR3: CAWSLVGGGGSGANVLTF. The CDR3 bases are TGTGCCTGGAGTCTCGTCGGGGGGGGTGGCTCTGGGGCCAACGTCCTGACTTTC.

This clone has only a few counts. The genes are TRBV5-1 and TRBJ1-2; D is unresolved. V shed 2 bases and J shed 4 bases, with 9 bases lying between them. The CDR3 runs to 13 residues. Germline V CDR1 and CDR2: SGHRS, YFSETQ. The CDR3: CASSFGRTYGYTF. The CDR3 coding sequence is TGCGCCAGCAGCTTCGGGAGGACCTATGGCTACACCTTC.

This clone was observed a handful of times. This chain joins TRBV18 and TRBJ2-1; 10 nucleotides align to TRBD2. CDR1 is KGHSH, CDR2 LQKENI, per germline. The V and J ends lost 2 bases and 5 bases, in that order; junction bases with no gene match: 18. CDR3 length: 20 amino acids. CDR3 sequence reads: CASSPKGQASGSASNNEQFF. The CDR3 region has the DNA TGTGCCAGCTCACCAAAGGGACAGGCTAGCGGGAGCGCTAGCAACAATGAGCAGTTCTTC.

J is TRBJ1-2 and V is TRBV10-2; 9 bases line up with TRBD1. CDR1 is WSHSY, CDR2 SAAADI, per germline. The CDR3 is 14 residues long. With 7 bases clipped from V and 2 bases from J, the junction kept 5 bases outside the gene matches. The CDR3 nucleotides read TGCGCCAGCAATCCGACAGGGGGAAACTATGGCTACACCTTC. Its protein is CASNPTGGNYGYTF.

This clone was counted only a few times. The genes are TRBV13 and TRBJ2-7; tentatively, D is TRBD1 (5 bases). The CDR3 totals 13 residues. Deletions cut 3 bases from V and 5 bases from J, with 11 bases between. The germline gives CDR1 PRHDT, CDR2 FYEKMQ (reference sequence). DNA of the CDR3: TGTGCCAGCAGCTTGGTTGCAGGGCACGAGCAGTACTTC. This codes for CASSLVAGHEQYF.

The genes are TRBV9 and TRBJ2-5, with 8 nucleotides matching TRBD1. The germline V gene encodes CDR1 SGDLS and CDR2 YYNGEE. V gave up 4 bases and J gave up 5 bases; unmatched junction bases: 10. This CDR3 has 15 amino acids. The CDR3 DNA follows: TGTGCCAGCAGCCGTGGGGGCAGGGGGCCCGAGACCCAGTACTTC. It translates to CASSRGGRGPETQYF. The full variable domain, rest sourced from reference TRBV9 and TRBJ2-5, is DSGVTQTPKHLITATGQRVTLRCSPRSGDLSVYWYQQSLDQGLQFLIQYYNGEERAKGNILERFSAQQFPDLHSELNLSSLELGDSALYFCASSRGGRGPETQYFGPGTRLLVL.

The chain carries TRBV7-8 and TRBJ1-5, with TRBD1 as a possible D gene (5 bases). The CDR3 runs 13 residues. V was shortened by 6 bases and J by 5 bases, with 11 bases between the two germline ends. Germline CDR1 is SGHVS and CDR2 is FQNEAQ. CDR3 sequence: CASRGDFDQPQHF. In nucleotides, the CDR3 is TGTGCCAGCAGGGGGGACTTCGATCAGCCCCAGCATTTT.

The gene calls are TRBV7-9 and TRBJ2-3; D is possibly TRBD1 (6 bases). The CDR3 length is 14 residues. The germline V gene has CDR1 SEHNR and CDR2 FQNEAQ (reference sequence). Trimming cost V 1 base and J 5 bases, with 10 bases left between them. The CDR3 region is CASSLDLRGDTQYF. Written as DNA, the CDR3 is TGTGCCAGCAGCTTAGACCTCAGGGGAGATACGCAGTATTTT.

The J gene is TRBJ1-3, the V gene TRBV6-1, with TRBD1 matching 11 bases. CDR3 length: 16 amino acids. Trimming cost V 2 bases and J 4 bases; bases outside gene matches: 4. Germline loops: CDR1 MNHNS, CDR2 SASEGT. The CDR3 spells CASSERTGGNGNTIYF. The CDR3 nucleotides are TGTGCCAGCAGTGAACGGACAGGGGGCAACGGAAACACCATATATTTT.

This clone came up a few times. The V and J genes are TRBV7-2 and TRBJ2-5; no clear D. The germline V and J ends were trimmed by 3 bases and 1 base, with 6 bases remaining between them. This CDR3 spans 13 amino acids. The germline CDR1 and CDR2 sequences are SGHTA and FQGNSA. The CDR3 loop reads CASSFGRQETQYF. The CDR3 bases are TGTGCCAGCAGCTTCGGACGCCAAGAGACCCAGTACTTC.

This chain connects TRBV27 to TRBJ1-5; TRBD1 might be the D (6 bases). Trimming pared 3 bases from V and 7 bases from J, leaving 25 bases between. Per germline, CDR1 MNHEY and CDR2 SMNVEV (reference sequence). This CDR3 region has 18 residues. CDR3 sequence: CASSFWGGARGSGQPQHF. The CDR3 nucleotides read TGTGCCAGCAGTTTTTGGGGGGGGGCGCGAGGTTCGGGCCAGCCCCAGCATTTT.

This clone came up a few times. The gene calls are TRBV2 and TRBJ1-5; no definite D call. Germline lookup yields CDR1 SNHLY and CDR2 FYNNEI. The germline V and J ends were trimmed by 4 bases and 0 bases, with 10 bases remaining between them. The CDR3 extends over 15 amino acids. The CDR3 sequence: CASSALTYSNQPQHF. As DNA, the CDR3 is TGTGCCAGCAGTGCCCTGACCTATAGCAATCAGCCCCAGCATTTT. Full variable domain (outside the CDR3, taken from reference TRBV2 and TRBJ1-5): EPEVTQTPSHQVTQMGQEVILRCVPISNHLYFYWYRQILGQKVEFLVSFYNNEISEKSEIFDDQFSVERPDGSNFTLKIRSTKLEDSAMYFCASSALTYSNQPQHFGDGTRLSIL.

This clone came up a few times. The V gene is TRBV18, the J gene TRBJ1-2; no clear D. Deletions cut 4 bases from V and 4 bases from J, with 22 bases between. The CDR3 covers 17 residues. Germline V gives CDR1 KGHSH, CDR2 LQKENI. CDR3: CASSLPPKTLAGYGYTF. DNA for the CDR3: TGTGCCAGCTCACTACCCCCTAAGACACTCGCCGGCTATGGCTACACCTTC.

This clone has a handful of counts. The V call is TRBV5-4, the J call TRBJ1-6; no clear D gene. The length of the CDR3 is 15 residues. Germline V gene sequence: CDR1 SGHNT, CDR2 YYREEE (reference sequence). V was shortened by 0 bases and J by 2 bases, with 6 bases between the two germline ends. Here the CDR3 DNA reads TGTGCCAGCAGCTTGGGGGAACCCTATAATTCACCCCTCCACTTT. It yields the protein CASSLGEPYNSPLHF. Complete variable domain (other parts from reference TRBV5-4 and TRBJ1-6): ETGVTQSPTHLIKTRGQQVTLRCSSQSGHNTVSWYQQALGQGPQFIFQYYREEENGRGNFPPRFSGLQFPNYSSELNVNALELDDSALYLCASSLGEPYNSPLHFGNGTRLTVT.

This clone came up a few times. The genes are TRBV7-9 and TRBJ2-1, with 12 bases that match TRBD2. With 7 bases clipped from V and 10 bases from J, the junction kept 11 bases outside the gene matches. The CDR3 runs 15 residues. Germline V lookup: CDR1 SEHNR, CDR2 FQNEAQ (reference sequence). CDR3 loop: CASTLAGGGPGEQFF. In DNA, the CDR3 is TGTGCCAGCACACTAGCGGGGGGCGGCCCAGGGGAGCAGTTCTTC.

The V gene is TRBV18, the J gene TRBJ2-3; no definite D call. The germline gives CDR1 KGHSH, CDR2 LQKENI. Trimming shortened V by 0 bases and J by 6 bases, and 4 bases separated the two germline ends. The CDR3 covers 12 residues. The CDR3 reads CASSPPGDTQYF. The CDR3 DNA reads TGTGCCAGCTCACCACCGGGGGATACGCAGTATTTT.

This chain uses TRBV9 with TRBJ2-5; D may correspond to TRBD1 or TRBD2 (5 bases each). The CDR3 runs 15 residues. The germline CDR1 and CDR2 sequences are SGDLS and YYNGEE. Trimming removed 4 bases from V and 5 bases from J, with 18 bases in between. CDR3 sequence: CASSPRQSPGETQYF. CDR3 DNA: TGTGCCAGCAGCCCCAGACAGTCTCCGGGGGAGACCCAGTACTTC.

The chain joins TRBV7-2 to TRBJ1-2, with 7 bases identical to TRBD1. Germline V CDR1 and CDR2: SGHTA, FQGNSA. The CDR3 extends over 18 amino acids. With V trimmed by 7 bases and J by 8 bases, 25 bases remained unmatched. The CDR3 DNA sequence: TGTGCCAGCAAAACCGGACGAGACAGGGAAAAATATCCTGGAGGCTACACCTTC. Translating gives CASKTGRDREKYPGGYTF.

The genes are TRBV7-9 and TRBJ2-2, with TRBD2 as a possible D gene (5 bases). The CDR3 has 16 residues. V lost 5 bases and J lost 4, with 17 bases in between. Germline assignment: CDR1 SEHNR and CDR2 FQNEAQ (reference sequence). The CDR3 nucleotides read TGTGCCAGCAGCCCCGGACGGAGGACGGGCACCGGGGAGCTGTTTTTT. It translates to CASSPGRRTGTGELFF.

The chain links TRBV6-1 to TRBJ2-7; D might be TRBD1 (5 bases). The V end lost 4 bases, the J end lost 0 bases, and 13 bases lay between the germline ends. CDR1 and CDR2 (germline): MNHNS, SASEGT. This CDR3 has 15 residues. The CDR3 spells CASSGGQGHSYEQYF. CDR3 bases: TGTGCCAGCAGTGGAGGACAAGGGCACTCCTACGAGCAGTACTTC.

This clone was picked up a small number of times. The gene calls are TRBV18 and TRBJ2-3; no clear D. V lost 5 bases and J lost 4, with 7 bases in between. This CDR3 spans 12 amino acids. The V gene's germline CDR1 is KGHSH and CDR2 LQKENI. CDR3 residues: CASSTFSDTQYF. In DNA form, the CDR3 reads TGTGCCAGCTCAACGTTTTCAGATACGCAGTATTTT.